The 27 T cell receptor beta chains given below trace back to one sample, sequenced in a study of cytomegalovirus exposure and HLA in healthy donors. In the PCR, 60 Vbeta and 13 Jbeta primers were used. TCRdb's copy holds only in-frame clones and misses some; the assay was immunoSEQ multiplex PCR. The table has 120,000 to 150,000 clones, approximately 70% seen once. The sequenced sample consisted of PBMCs. The receptors shown here come from a middle-aged woman in good health and CMV-seronegative.

J is TRBJ2-7 and V is TRBV5-8; 9 bases map to TRBD1. Losses at the gene ends were 4 bases for V and 3 bases for J; bases not matched to a gene: 2. Germline CDR1 and CDR2: SGHTS and YDEGEE. The CDR3 is 13 residues long. This chain's CDR3 is CASSRTGDYEQYF. The DNA for the CDR3 is TGTGCCAGCAGCCGGACAGGGGACTACGAGCAGTACTTC.

This rearrangement joins TRBV9 to TRBJ2-1; 7 nucleotides match TRBD2. The CDR3 has 16 amino acids. Germline V gene sequence: CDR1 SGDLS, CDR2 YYNGEE. J lost 7 bases, V lost 4 bases, and 14 bases had no gene match. CDR3 residues: CASSPPYSSGVNEQFF. CDR3 in DNA: TGTGCCAGCAGCCCCCCGTATAGCAGCGGGGTAAATGAGCAGTTCTTC.

The J gene is TRBJ2-5, the V gene TRBV2; no definite D call. The DNA matches TRBJ2-7 better at its end, which makes the J call doubtful. The germline V gene has CDR1 SNHLY and CDR2 FYNNEI. The CDR3 is 14 residues long. The DNA of the CDR3 is TGTGCCAGCAGTGAAACCAACAAAGCGCACGAGCAGTACTTC. It yields the protein CASSETNKAHEQYF.

Remarks on this clone: A read error may account for a junction end that differs from germline. The chain links TRBV7-9 to TRBJ2-2; tentatively, D is TRBD1 (6 bases). The CDR3 is 15 amino acids. The germline gives CDR1 SEHNR, CDR2 FQNEAQ (reference sequence). The CDR3 DNA is TGTTCCAGCAGCCAACAACAGGGGAACACCGGGGAGCTGTTTTTT. Amino acids: CSSSQQQGNTGELFF.

This chain joins TRBV7-2 and TRBJ1-2; no firm D call. Germline V lookup: CDR1 SGHTA, CDR2 FQGNSA. V shed 0 bases and J shed 5 bases, with 13 bases lying between them. The CDR3 spans 15 residues. DNA of the CDR3: TGTGCCAGCAGCTTAGCGCTGGTAGCGGGGTATGGCTACACCTTC. It codes for CASSLALVAGYGYTF.

This clone was seen repeatedly, ten times or more. This chain connects TRBV5-4 to TRBJ1-1; D is ambiguous. In germline, CDR1 is SGHNT, CDR2 YYREEE (reference sequence). Trimming took 0 bases from V and 7 from J, leaving 19 bases between them. The length of the CDR3 is 16 residues. The CDR3 sequence is CASSLAQNPPDIEAFF. CDR3 bases: TGTGCCAGCAGCTTGGCCCAAAACCCGCCAGACATTGAAGCTTTCTTT.

The chain uses TRBV7-2 and TRBJ1-5; 7 bases match TRBD1. V shed 1 base and J 4 bases; nucleotides not matched to a gene: 7. This CDR3 spans 16 amino acids. Germline assignment: CDR1 SGHTA and CDR2 FQGNSA. CDR3 sequence reads: CASSLEGQRVNQPQHF. In DNA, the CDR3 is TGTGCCAGCAGCTTAGAGGGACAGCGCGTAAATCAGCCCCAGCATTTT.

This sequence joins TRBV7-9 and TRBJ1-2; D remains ambiguous. This CDR3 has 16 residues. Germline V gene lookup returns CDR1 SEHNR and CDR2 FQNEAQ (reference sequence). The V end was cut by 5 bases, the J end by 4 bases, with 20 bases between. DNA of the CDR3: TGTGCCAGCAGCCCACCCCGGCAGGTTCATTCCTATGGCTACACCTTC. Its translation is CASSPPRQVHSYGYTF.

The chain recombines TRBV11-2 with TRBJ2-5; the match to TRBD2 covers 8 bases. V dropped 2 bases and J dropped 1; count of bases not matched to a gene: 6. Germline lookup yields CDR1 SGHAT and CDR2 FQNNGV. The length of the CDR3 is 16 residues. CDR3 residues: CASSLRLAGFQETQYF. The CDR3 nucleotides read TGTGCCAGCAGCTTACGGTTAGCGGGGTTCCAAGAGACCCAGTACTTC. Full variable domain (remainder filled in from reference TRBV11-2 and TRBJ2-5): EAGVAQSPRYKIIEKRQSVAFWCNPISGHATLYWYQQILGQGPKLLIQFQNNGVVDDSQLPKDRFSAERLKGVDSTLKIQPAKLEDSAVYLCASSLRLAGFQETQYFGPGTRLLVL.

J is TRBJ1-1 and V is TRBV4-2, with D unresolved. Germline V lookup: CDR1 LGHNA, CDR2 YNFKEQ. The V gene lost 6 bases and the J gene lost 2 bases, with 13 bases spanning the gap. The CDR3 has 14 residues. CDR3 sequence reads: CASRSGPGNTEAFF. The CDR3 DNA follows: TGTGCCAGCAGAAGCGGTCCTGGAAACACTGAAGCTTTCTTT.

This chain joins TRBV7-9 and TRBJ2-1; a possible D gene is TRBD1 (5 bases). Trimming removed 4 bases from V and 5 bases from J, with 21 bases in between. This CDR3 has 17 residues. Germline V CDR1 and CDR2: SEHNR, FQNEAQ (reference sequence). This CDR3 reads CASSSPRLGKQDNEQFF. CDR3 coding DNA: TGTGCCAGCAGCTCACCCCGACTTGGGAAACAGGACAATGAGCAGTTCTTC.

Turning to this clone: This sample includes further DNA sequences coding for the same CDR3. The rearrangement joins TRBV6-5 to TRBJ1-6; a possible D gene is TRBD1 (6 bases). The CDR3 length is 15 residues. Germline-derived CDR1 and CDR2 are MNHEY and SVGAGI. Trimming took off 4 bases at V and 6 bases at J, with 13 bases between the two ends. DNA of the CDR3: TGTGCCAGCAGTTCCCAGGGGCTAGTTAATTCACCCCTCCACTTT. Its translation is CASSSQGLVNSPLHF.

For this clone: At one of its ends the junction is not consistent with the germline gene, which may arise from a read error. V is TRBV6-5 and J is TRBJ2-5, with D unclear. This CDR3 has 14 residues. CDR1 and CDR2 (germline): MNHEY, SVGAGI. The DNA of the CDR3 is TGTGCCGGCAGTTACGAGTCCTATCCAGAGACCCAGTACTTC. Amino acids: CAGSYESYPETQYF.

The chain employs TRBV29-1 and TRBJ2-3, with 7 bases aligning to TRBD2. This CDR3 contains 14 residues. J gave up 4 bases and V 6 bases, and 10 bases lay outside the gene matches. Germline V gene data show CDR1 as SQVTM and CDR2 as ANQGSEA. The CDR3 coding sequence is TGCAGCGTGAGAAGACTAGCTGGGGCAGATACGCAGTATTTT. This encodes CSVRRLAGADTQYF.

This clone was seen only a few times. The V gene is TRBV5-1, the J gene TRBJ1-1; maybe TRBD1 (6 bases). V lost 1 base and J 6 bases, leaving 13 bases between the germline ends. Germline CDR1 and CDR2: SGHRS and YFSETQ. The CDR3 is 14 amino acids. CDR3 DNA sequence: TGCGCCAGCAGCTTGAACACGGGGGGCTCTGAAGCTTTCTTT. It specifies CASSLNTGGSEAFF.

The DNA of the CDR3 is TGCGCCAGCAGCCACCTACAGGGTTCACCTACCCATGGATCCTACGAGCAGTACGTC. Its protein product is CASSHLQGSPTHGSYEQYV. The rearrangement uses TRBV10-1 and TRBJ2-7; tentatively, D is TRBD1 (6 bases). The CDR3 loop spans 19 amino acids. CDR1 is WNHNN, CDR2 SYGVQD, per germline (reference sequence). V was cut by 6 bases and J by 1 base, with 28 bases left in between.

This chain connects TRBV7-2 to TRBJ1-5; the D gene is possibly TRBD1 (5 bases). The CDR3 runs 15 residues. The V end was cut by 1 base, the J end by 0 bases, with 7 bases between. Germline CDR1 SGHTA, CDR2 FQGNSA. The CDR3 protein is CASSLGQISNQPQHF. The CDR3 nucleotides are TGTGCCAGCAGCTTAGGACAGATTAGCAATCAGCCCCAGCATTTT. The full variable domain, rest sourced from reference TRBV7-2 and TRBJ1-5, is GAGVSQSPSNKVTEKGKDVELRCDPISGHTALYWYRQSLGQGLEFLIYFQGNSAPDKSGLPSDRFSAERTGGSVSTLTIQRTQQEDSAVYLCASSLGQISNQPQHFGDGTRLSIL.

The rearrangement links TRBV7-9 to TRBJ2-7, with a tentative D call TRBD1 (5 bases). CDR3 length: 15 amino acids. V lost 0 bases to trimming and J lost 5 bases, with 14 bases between them. Germline CDR1 and CDR2: SEHNR and FQNEAQ (reference sequence). The CDR3 is CASSLAVTDSHEQYV. In DNA, the CDR3 is TGTGCCAGCAGCTTAGCCGTTACAGACAGCCACGAGCAGTACGTC.

The V gene is TRBV4-1, the J gene TRBJ2-1; maybe TRBD2 (6 bases). The CDR3 has 16 residues. V was pared by 0 bases and J by 2 bases, with 11 bases between. The germline V gene encodes CDR1 MGHRA and CDR2 YSYEKL. CDR3 amino acids: CASSQDQGGAYNEQFF. CDR3 in DNA: TGCGCCAGCAGCCAAGATCAAGGCGGGGCCTACAATGAGCAGTTCTTC.

The chain employs TRBV6-6 and TRBJ2-1, with a tentative D call TRBD2 (5 bases). Germline CDR1 is MNHNY and CDR2 is SVGAGI (reference sequence). The CDR3 runs to 12 residues. Trimming shortened V by 5 bases and J by 12 bases, and 14 bases separated the two germline ends. CDR3: CASSVDSRGQFF. The CDR3 DNA reads TGTGCCAGCAGTGTCGACTCTCGGGGGCAGTTCTTC.

This sequence joins TRBV21-1 and TRBJ2-6; no check of the table's D call, TRBD1, against the DNA was made. TRBV21-1 is listed as a pseudogene. The CDR3 covers 17 residues. CDR3 DNA: TGTGCCAGCACCGGACAGGGGGATATATCTGGGGCCAACGTCCTGACTTTC. It encodes CASTGQGDISGANVLTF.

The chain uses TRBV6-5 and TRBJ1-1; 9 nucleotides agree with TRBD1. Germline CDR1 is MNHEY and CDR2 is SVGAGI. The CDR3 is made up of 15 amino acids. Trimming removed 1 base from V and 3 bases from J; junction bases left unmatched: 3. The CDR3 reads CASSYWTGADTEAFF. CDR3 nucleotide sequence: TGTGCCAGCAGTTACTGGACAGGGGCGGACACTGAAGCTTTCTTT.

V gene TRBV23-1 combines with J gene TRBJ1-1; 9 bases are a match to TRBD1. Being an ORF, TRBV23-1 has a function that is uncertain. J was trimmed by 2 bases and V by 0 bases; bases with no gene match: 10. The CDR3 is 18 amino acids. CDR3 loop: CASSQSGEDRGGNTEAFF. As DNA, the CDR3 is TGCGCCAGCAGTCAATCTGGCGAGGACAGGGGTGGAAACACTGAAGCTTTCTTT.

This clone has more than one count but fewer than ten. This chain connects TRBV6-6 to TRBJ1-1; no firm D call. The CDR3 contains 11 residues. Trimming removed 8 bases at V and 3 bases at J, with 7 bases between. The germline V gene encodes CDR1 MNHNY and CDR2 SVGAGI (reference sequence). This CDR3 is CASQVYTEAFF. The CDR3 nucleotides are TGTGCCAGCCAGGTCTACACTGAAGCTTTCTTT.

The chain employs TRBV6-4 and TRBJ2-1; 8 bases map to TRBD2. V dropped 3 bases and J dropped 6; count of bases not matched to a gene: 7. CDR3 length: 15 amino acids. Germline assignment: CDR1 MRHNA and CDR2 SNTAGT. The CDR3 reads CASSEGLATSNEQFF. The CDR3 DNA reads TGTGCCAGCAGTGAAGGACTAGCCACCAGCAATGAGCAGTTCTTC.

V is TRBV27 and J is TRBJ2-1, with 13 bases matching TRBD2. J lost 4 bases, V lost 5 bases, and 5 bases had no gene match. The CDR3 loop spans 16 amino acids. Germline V gene lookup returns CDR1 MNHEY and CDR2 SMNVEV (reference sequence). The CDR3 nucleotides read TGTGCCAGCAGTCGATGGACTAGCGGGGGTTACAATGAGCAGTTCTTC. The encoded protein is CASSRWTSGGYNEQFF.

V and J are TRBV19 and TRBJ1-1; a weak D match, TRBD1 (6 bases). CDR3 size: 14 residues. Trimming took 3 bases from V and 5 from J, leaving 13 bases between them. Germline CDR1 and CDR2: LNHDA and SQIVND (reference sequence). CDR3: CASSIMGRGTEAFF. CDR3 coding DNA: TGTGCCAGTAGTATTATGGGCAGGGGAACTGAAGCTTTCTTT.